These T cell receptor beta chains were read from a single sample in a study of siplizumab effects on memory and regulatory T cells. Only in-frame clones appear in the TCRdb table, and some are missing; sequencing was by immunoSEQ multiplex PCR. The data contain some 100,000 clones, approximately 94% of them singletons. The sequencing sample was made of Tregs sorted from blood. These receptor sequences come from a human donor in good health. Each CDR3 is given with its conserved first and last residue. D genes are given only for firm matches.

>TRBJ1-3|TRBV15|-
TGTGCCACCAGCAGAGTTACTTCCAACACCATATATTTT
CATSRVTSNTIYF
>TRBJ2-1|TRBV5-1|-
TGCGCCAGCAGCCTTGGGAACAACTACAATGAGCAGTTCTTC
CASSLGNNYNEQFF
>TRBJ1-1|TRBV7-2|-
TGTGCCAGCAGCTTATTGGGCGTACTTGAAGCTTTCTTT
CASSLLGVLEAFF
>TRBJ2-5|TRBV27|-
TGTGCCAGCAGTTTGGACCTACAGGGAGAGACCCAGTACTTC
CASSLDLQGETQYF
>TRBJ2-3|TRBV2|TRBD1
TGTGCCAGCAGTCGGGACAGGGAAACAGATACGCAGTATTTT
CASSRDRETDTQYF
>TRBJ2-2|TRBV5-1|TRBD2
TGCGCCAGCAGCTTCCAGTCTAGCGGGATGGGGGAGCTGTTTTTT
CASSFQSSGMGELFF
>TRBJ2-3|TRBV7-6|-
TGTGCCAGCAGCTTATTCTCGACTAGGTCCCCAGATACGCAGTATTTT
CASSLFSTRSPDTQYF
>TRBJ1-2|TRBV30|-
TGTGCCTGGACCATGTCAATACAGGGATTTTTTGGCTACACCTTC
CAWTMSIQGFFGYTF
>TRBJ1-6|TRBV28|-
TGTGCCAGCAGTTTTATAAATTCACCCCTCCACTTT
CASSFINSPLHF
>TRBJ2-6|TRBV5-1|-
TGCGCCAGCAAAGGGGTGGGGGCCAACGTCCTGACTTTC
CASKGVGANVLTF
>TRBJ2-1|TRBV28|-
TGTGCCAGCAGTTTGCCGGCCTTATACAATGAGCAGTTCTTC
CASSLPALYNEQFF
>TRBJ2-3|TRBV5-4|-
TGTGCCAGCAGCTTGTCTGCTAGCACAGATACGCAGTATTTT
CASSLSASTDTQYF
>TRBJ2-5|TRBV5-1|-
TGCGCCAGCAGCTTGGTCGGCGGGGAGACCCAGTACTTC
CASSLVGGETQYF
>TRBJ1-4|TRBV5-1|TRBD1
TGCGCCAGCGGATTGACAGGGTCCAATGAAAAACTGTTTTTT
CASGLTGSNEKLFF
>TRBJ2-7|TRBV11-1|TRBD2
TGTGCCAGCAGCTCCTCAGCGGGAGTTCTTTACGAGCAGTACTTC
CASSSSAGVLYEQYF